Shown below are 26 T cell receptor beta chains from a single sample sequenced in a study of cytomegalovirus exposure and HLA in healthy donors. TCRdb keeps only in-frame clones here, not all; method: immunoSEQ multiplex PCR. The table shows 110,000 or so clones, with 86% occurring only once. Sequences were obtained from PBMCs. These TCRs come from a man between 18 and 29 years old in good health and CMV-seronegative.

The rearrangement uses TRBV29-1 and TRBJ1-1; D remains unclear. The V end was cut by 7 bases, the J end by 1 base, with 13 bases between. This CDR3 is 13 amino acids long. Germline CDR1 reads SQVTM; CDR2 reads ANQGSEA. The CDR3 nucleotides are TGCAGCGGGCGGGCCATGGGGAACACTGAAGCTTTCTTT. This gives the protein CSGRAMGNTEAFF.

V and J are TRBV6-6 and TRBJ1-2, with 9 bases matching TRBD1. The germline V gene has CDR1 MNHNY and CDR2 SVGAGI (reference sequence). This CDR3 is built from 16 residues. J gave up 6 bases and V 3 bases, and 11 bases lay outside the gene matches. The CDR3 nucleotides are TGTGCCAGCAGTTATCAACCGGGACAGGGAGGGAATGGCTACACCTTC. Its translation is CASSYQPGQGGNGYTF.

This clone has only one observation. This rearrangement joins TRBV7-8 to TRBJ2-2; 7 bases agree with TRBD1. Germline trimming cut 7 bases from V and 2 bases from J; bases unmatched to any gene: 10. CDR3 size: 16 residues. Germline V gives CDR1 SGHVS, CDR2 FQNEAQ. The CDR3 sequence is CASNPSGTVNTGELFF. The CDR3 DNA reads TGTGCCAGCAACCCGTCCGGGACAGTAAACACCGGGGAGCTGTTTTTT.

This chain joins TRBV30 and TRBJ2-3; 12 bases agree with TRBD1. The CDR3 has 16 amino acids. With 4 bases clipped from V and 6 bases from J, the junction kept 11 bases outside the gene matches. In germline, CDR1 is GTSNPN, CDR2 SVGIG (reference sequence). The CDR3 sequence is CAWKRLGTGGVDTQYF. The CDR3 nucleotides are TGTGCCTGGAAAAGGTTGGGGACAGGGGGCGTGGATACGCAGTATTTT.

The chain couples TRBV5-1 to TRBJ2-1; maybe TRBD1 (5 bases). There are 15 residues in the CDR3. V lost 6 bases to trimming and J lost 2 bases, with 15 bases between them. The germline gives CDR1 SGHRS, CDR2 YFSETQ. CDR3 sequence reads: CASIPQDKAYNEQFF. The CDR3 DNA follows: TGCGCCAGCATTCCTCAGGACAAAGCCTACAATGAGCAGTTCTTC.

The chain has TRBV25-1 and TRBJ1-5; TRBD1 matches at 7 bases. The length of the CDR3 is 17 residues. The trim removed 4 bases at V and 5 bases at J, leaving 14 bases unmatched. Germline values: CDR1 MGHDK, CDR2 SYGVNS. For the CDR3, the DNA is TGTGCCAGCAGTGCCCGGGACAGTTGGGCCGGGGATCAGCCCCAGCATTTT. It codes for CASSARDSWAGDQPQHF.

The V gene is TRBV6-5, the J gene TRBJ2-1; TRBD1 might be the D (5 bases). The germline V gene has CDR1 MNHEY and CDR2 SVGAGI. The CDR3 extends over 14 amino acids. Trimming removed 6 bases at V and 8 bases at J, with 17 bases between. The chain's CDR3 is CASRETGKPDEQFF. DNA for the CDR3: TGTGCCAGCAGAGAAACAGGAAAACCGGATGAGCAGTTCTTC.

The V and J genes are TRBV2 and TRBJ2-5, with TRBD1 matching 10 bases. Germline CDR1 is SNHLY and CDR2 is FYNNEI. J was trimmed by 1 base and V by 3 bases; bases with no gene match: 2. This CDR3 has 15 residues. The CDR3 nucleotides read TGTGCCAGCAGTGACGGACAGGGGGTCCAAGAGACCCAGTACTTC. It encodes CASSDGQGVQETQYF.

The rearrangement uses TRBV7-2 and TRBJ1-4; a weak D match, TRBD1 (5 bases). Trimming left V 4 bases short and J 0 bases short, with 9 bases between. There are 15 residues in the CDR3. Looked up from germline, CDR1 is SGHTA and CDR2 is FQGNSA. CDR3 region: CASSSTVATNEKLFF. Written as DNA, the CDR3 is TGTGCCAGCAGCTCGACAGTTGCAACTAATGAAAAACTGTTTTTT.

The sample holds a few counts of this clone. The chain links TRBV5-1 to TRBJ1-1; 9 nucleotides align to TRBD1. Germline V lookup: CDR1 SGHRS, CDR2 YFSETQ. With V trimmed by 4 bases and J by 1 base, 5 bases remained unmatched. The CDR3 covers 15 residues. The CDR3 nucleotides are TGCGCCAGCAGCGGACGGACAGGGGAGAACACTGAAGCTTTCTTT. This encodes CASSGRTGENTEAFF.

CDR3 bases: TGTGCCAGCAGCCCAAGGACTAGTTCCAATGAGCAGTTCTTC. Translation gives CASSPRTSSNEQFF. J is TRBJ2-1 and V is TRBV7-9, with 7 bases aligning to TRBD2. Trimming at V came to 5 bases and at J to 6 bases, leaving 7 bases not matched to a gene. Germline V gene sequence: CDR1 SEHNR, CDR2 FQNEAQ (reference sequence). The CDR3 loop spans 14 amino acids.

The CDR3 here is CASSPGGGPEKLFF. DNA for the CDR3: TGTGCCAGCAGCCCCGGTGGGGGCCCTGAAAAACTGTTTTTT. The V call is TRBV2, the J call TRBJ1-4; weak D call: TRBD1 (6 bases). Germline CDR1 is SNHLY and CDR2 is FYNNEI. CDR3 size: 14 residues. Trimming pared 6 bases from V and 7 bases from J, leaving 15 bases between.

This chain joins TRBV19 and TRBJ1-1; no firm D call. CDR3 length: 10 amino acids. The germline V gene encodes CDR1 LNHDA and CDR2 SQIVND (reference sequence). Trimming took off 10 bases at V and 3 bases at J, with 6 bases between the two ends. The CDR3 spells CATYDTEAFF. CDR3 nucleotide sequence: TGTGCCACCTACGACACTGAAGCTTTCTTT.

The sample holds one count of this clone. This chain's CDR3 is CASSLDSRMEQYF. CDR3 nucleotides: TGCGCCAGCAGCTTGGACAGTAGGATGGAGCAGTACTTC. The chain employs TRBV5-1 and TRBJ2-7; D remains ambiguous. V was cut by 0 bases and J by 7 bases, with 11 bases left in between. Germline V gene sequence: CDR1 SGHRS, CDR2 YFSETQ. This CDR3 has 13 residues.

This rearrangement joins TRBV6-1 to TRBJ2-7, with D possibly matching TRBD1 (8 bases). V gave up 3 bases and J gave up 5 bases, with 20 bases separating them. CDR1 is MNHNS, CDR2 SASEGT, per germline. CDR3 length: 16 residues. CDR3 protein: CASSDTVYRGGDEQYF. CDR3 bases: TGTGCCAGCAGTGATACGGTCTACAGGGGGGGGGACGAGCAGTACTTC.

This clone was detected only a few times. The rearrangement uses TRBV10-1 and TRBJ1-5; D ambiguous. CDR3 length: 14 residues. Between the trimmed V and J ends, which lost 7 bases and 0 bases, there was a span of 10 bases. Germline CDR1 is WNHNN and CDR2 is SYGVQD (reference sequence). In nucleotides, the CDR3 is TGCGCCAGCACAGGCCCCGGTAGCAATCAGCCCCAGCATTTT. Its translation is CASTGPGSNQPQHF.

The chain joins TRBV2 to TRBJ1-3; D is unclear. V lost 1 base and J 0 bases, leaving 7 bases between the germline ends. Per germline, CDR1 SNHLY and CDR2 FYNNEI. The CDR3 length is 15 residues. CDR3 sequence: CASSEGQFSGNTIYF. The CDR3 bases are TGTGCCAGCAGTGAAGGCCAGTTCTCTGGAAACACCATATATTTT.

The rearrangement links TRBV29-1 to TRBJ2-1; 7 positions agree with TRBD2. This CDR3 comprises 14 residues. V gave up 2 bases and J gave up 2 bases; unmatched junction bases: 3. The germline V gene has CDR1 SQVTM and CDR2 ANQGSEA. The CDR3 here is CSVERREAYNEQFF. CDR3 DNA sequence: TGCAGCGTTGAACGCCGGGAGGCCTACAATGAGCAGTTCTTC.

The genes are TRBV13 and TRBJ1-1; D is undetermined. The V end was cut by 5 bases, the J end by 0 bases, with 10 bases between. CDR3 length: 14 amino acids. The V gene's germline CDR1 is PRHDT and CDR2 FYEKMQ (reference sequence). The CDR3 nucleotides read TGTGCCAGCAGCCAGGCGGGGTTGAACACTGAAGCTTTCTTT. Translating it yields CASSQAGLNTEAFF.

This chain joins TRBV30 and TRBJ1-2; 8 nucleotides agree with TRBD1. The germline CDR1 and CDR2 sequences are GTSNPN and SVGIG (reference sequence). This CDR3 contains 13 residues. V lost 5 bases, J lost 6 bases, and 8 bases stayed unmatched. The chain's CDR3 is CAWEPTGGNGYTF. Written as DNA, the CDR3 is TGTGCCTGGGAACCTACAGGGGGGAATGGCTACACCTTC.

The V and J genes are TRBV19 and TRBJ2-1, with TRBD1 identical over 8 bases. The V gene end was trimmed by 5 bases and the J gene end by 8 bases; junction bases not matched to a gene: 14. Per the germline V gene, CDR1 is LNHDA and CDR2 is SQIVND (reference sequence). This CDR3 is built from 16 residues. The DNA for the CDR3 is TGTGCCAGTAGTTCGTCTCTACGGGACAGGCTTTATGAGCAGTTCTTC. It yields the protein CASSSSLRDRLYEQFF.

The genes are TRBV6-4 and TRBJ1-1; D is possibly TRBD1 (6 bases). V lost 0 bases and J lost 10, with 12 bases in between. This CDR3 has 13 residues. CDR1 is MRHNA and CDR2 is SNTAGT in the germline V gene. The CDR3 DNA reads TGTGCCAGCAGTGACTCGGCAGGGGAAGTAGCTTTCTTT. Amino acids: CASSDSAGEVAFF.

The rearrangement joins TRBV30 to TRBJ2-1; maybe TRBD2 (6 bases). Trimming stripped 8 bases from V and 0 bases from J, with 17 bases between. Germline V gene sequence: CDR1 GTSNPN, CDR2 SVGIG (reference sequence). The CDR3 is 15 amino acids. The CDR3 region is CASEGLALSYNEQFF. The CDR3 coding sequence is TGTGCCAGTGAGGGGCTAGCGCTCTCCTACAATGAGCAGTTCTTC.

The rearrangement links TRBV27 to TRBJ2-3, with D perhaps matching TRBD2 (6 bases). Trimming cost V 5 bases and J 6 bases, with 15 bases left between them. The germline CDR1 and CDR2 sequences are MNHEY and SMNVEV (reference sequence). The length of the CDR3 is 14 residues. In DNA, the CDR3 is TGTGCCAGCAGTCCTGGGATCGGAGGGGATACGCAGTATTTT. Protein product: CASSPGIGGDTQYF.

V and J are TRBV30 and TRBJ1-2; TRBD1 aligns across 8 bases. CDR1 and CDR2 (germline): GTSNPN, SVGIG (reference sequence). This CDR3 region has 15 residues. The trim removed 3 bases at V and 5 bases at J, leaving 11 bases unmatched. As DNA, the CDR3 is TGTGCCTGGAGCGGGTCCGGGACAGGCCTTTATGGCTACACCTTC. Translation gives CAWSGSGTGLYGYTF.

The chain is built from TRBV11-2 and TRBJ2-7; 11 nucleotides line up with TRBD2. J lost 3 bases, V lost 1 base, and 5 bases had no gene match. The CDR3 runs to 16 residues. Germline V CDR1 and CDR2: SGHAT, FQNNGV. This CDR3 is CASSLGLGLAVYEQYF. DNA of the CDR3: TGTGCCAGCAGCTTAGGGCTGGGACTAGCGGTCTACGAGCAGTACTTC.